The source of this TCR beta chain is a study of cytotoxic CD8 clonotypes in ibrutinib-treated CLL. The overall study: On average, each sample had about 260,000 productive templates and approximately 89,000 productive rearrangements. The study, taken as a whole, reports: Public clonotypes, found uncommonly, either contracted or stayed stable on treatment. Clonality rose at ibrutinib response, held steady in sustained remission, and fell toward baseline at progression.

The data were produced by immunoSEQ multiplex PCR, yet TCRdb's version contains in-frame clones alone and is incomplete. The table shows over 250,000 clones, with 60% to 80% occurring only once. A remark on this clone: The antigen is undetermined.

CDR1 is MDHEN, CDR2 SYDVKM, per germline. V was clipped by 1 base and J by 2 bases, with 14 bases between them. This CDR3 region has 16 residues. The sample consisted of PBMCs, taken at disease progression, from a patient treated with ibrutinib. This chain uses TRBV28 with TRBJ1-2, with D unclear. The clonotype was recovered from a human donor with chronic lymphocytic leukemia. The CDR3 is CASSLYRLSINYGYTF. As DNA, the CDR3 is TGTGCCAGCAGTTTATACCGTCTATCTATAAACTATGGCTACACCTTC.